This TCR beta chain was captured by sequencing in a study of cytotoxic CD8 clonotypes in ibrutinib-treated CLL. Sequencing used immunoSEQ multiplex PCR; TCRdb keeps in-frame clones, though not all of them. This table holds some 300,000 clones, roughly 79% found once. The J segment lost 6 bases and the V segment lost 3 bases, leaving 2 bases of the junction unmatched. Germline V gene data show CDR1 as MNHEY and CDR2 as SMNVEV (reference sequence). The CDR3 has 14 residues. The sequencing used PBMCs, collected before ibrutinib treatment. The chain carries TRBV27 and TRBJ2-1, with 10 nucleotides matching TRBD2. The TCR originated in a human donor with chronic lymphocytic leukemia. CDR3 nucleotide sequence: TGTGCCAGCAGTTTTGCTAGCGGGAGCAATGAGCAGTTCTTC. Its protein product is CASSFASGSNEQFF.